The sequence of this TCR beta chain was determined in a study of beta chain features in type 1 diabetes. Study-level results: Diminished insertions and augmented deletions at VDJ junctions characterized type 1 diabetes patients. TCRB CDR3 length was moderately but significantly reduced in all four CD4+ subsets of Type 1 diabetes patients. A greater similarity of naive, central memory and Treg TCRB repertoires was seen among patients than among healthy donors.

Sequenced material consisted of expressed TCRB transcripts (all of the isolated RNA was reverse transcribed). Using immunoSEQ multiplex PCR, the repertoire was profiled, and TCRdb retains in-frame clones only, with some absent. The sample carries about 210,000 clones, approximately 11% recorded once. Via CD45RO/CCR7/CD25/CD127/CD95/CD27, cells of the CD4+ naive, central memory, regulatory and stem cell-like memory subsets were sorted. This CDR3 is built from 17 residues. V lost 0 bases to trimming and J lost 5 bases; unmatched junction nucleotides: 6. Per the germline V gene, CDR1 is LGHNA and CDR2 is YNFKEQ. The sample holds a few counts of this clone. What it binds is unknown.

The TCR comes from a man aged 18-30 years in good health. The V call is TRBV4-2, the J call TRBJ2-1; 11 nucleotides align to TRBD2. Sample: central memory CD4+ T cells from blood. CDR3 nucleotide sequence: TGTGCCAGCAGCCAAGACCTAGCGGGAGGTTACAACAATGAGCAGTTCTTC. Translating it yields CASSQDLAGGYNNEQFF.